This paragraph covers one T cell receptor beta chain sequence. The antigen is not known. This entry belongs to a study of metastatic and nonmetastatic thyroid tumors. Across the study: Thyroid patients, malignant and benign, had repertoires compared across blood and tumor or nodule tissue.

All patients were untreated before thyroid surgery. General observations from the study: It was reported that TCR beta diversity was significantly higher in malignant thyroid tumors than benign nodules, in blood and tumor.

With MiXCR, TCRdb reprocessed the PCR reads. The table lists about 30,000 clones, 3.5% to 5% of them singletons. CDR3 size: 15 residues. CDR1 and CDR2 (germline): SGHRS, YFSETQ. V lost 5 bases and J 4 bases, leaving 16 bases between the germline ends. J is TRBJ1-5 and V is TRBV5-1; D not resolved. Sequenced: blood. The TCR was taken from a female donor with papillary thyroid cancer or a benign thyroid nodule (not recorded which). Some clones in this sample may be carry-over from other donors' samples. CDR3 in DNA: TGCGCCAGCAGATTGTTTGGAGATAGTAATCAGCCCCAGCATTTT. Translation: CASRLFGDSNQPQHF.